This entry lists 27 T cell receptor beta chains sequenced from one sample in a study of cytomegalovirus exposure and HLA in healthy donors. The PCR used 60 Vbeta and 13 Jbeta primers. This table comes from immunoSEQ multiplex PCR, and its TCRdb copy is limited to in-frame clones, with some not included. The sample contains tens of thousands of clones, around 85% of which appear only once. Sequenced material: PBMCs. The receptor source for this set is a girl aged 2-15 years in good health and CMV-seropositive.

The chain links TRBV27 to TRBJ2-7; 12 bases line up with TRBD1. V trimming: 0 bases; J trimming: 4 bases; junction bases outside the gene matches: 4. There are 16 residues in the CDR3. The germline V gene encodes CDR1 MNHEY and CDR2 SMNVEV (reference sequence). The CDR3 loop reads CASSLSGTGGSYEQYF. The CDR3 nucleotides are TGTGCCAGCAGTTTATCCGGGACAGGGGGCAGTTACGAGCAGTACTTC.

The chain uses TRBV6-1 and TRBJ1-5; D possibly corresponds to TRBD1 (5 bases). The length of the CDR3 is 13 residues. The germline V gene has CDR1 MNHNS and CDR2 SASEGT. V dropped 7 bases and J dropped 0 bases, with 7 bases sitting between them. CDR3 nucleotide sequence: TGTGCCAGCATGGACAATAGCAATCAGCCCCAGCATTTT. This sequence encodes CASMDNSNQPQHF.

This rearrangement joins TRBV4-1 to TRBJ1-4, with D uncertain. The CDR3 is 16 amino acids. Germline V gives CDR1 MGHRA, CDR2 YSYEKL. Trimming shortened V by 1 base and J by 6 bases, and 15 bases separated the two germline ends. CDR3 loop: CASSQALTFGDEKLFF. CDR3 sequence (DNA): TGCGCCAGCAGCCAAGCTTTGACCTTTGGAGATGAAAAACTGTTTTTT.

This chain links TRBV5-4 with TRBJ1-4, with no clear D. CDR1 is SGHNT, CDR2 YYREEE, per germline (reference sequence). With 3 bases removed from V and 3 bases from J, the gap between germline ends came to 9 bases. The CDR3 spans 14 residues. The CDR3 here is CASSSTGSNEKLFF. For the CDR3, the DNA is TGTGCCAGCAGCTCTACGGGGTCTAATGAAAAACTGTTTTTT.

The genes are TRBV9 and TRBJ2-7; D ambiguous. Per germline, CDR1 SGDLS and CDR2 YYNGEE. Trimming pared 1 base from V and 2 bases from J, leaving 13 bases between. CDR3 length: 15 residues. The CDR3 loop reads CASSVHEASTYEQYF. The CDR3 nucleotides are TGTGCCAGCAGCGTACATGAGGCGTCAACCTACGAGCAGTACTTC. The variable domain in full, with the rest retrieved from reference TRBV9 and TRBJ2-7, is DSGVTQTPKHLITATGQRVTLRCSPRSGDLSVYWYQQSLDQGLQFLIQYYNGEERAKGNILERFSAQQFPDLHSELNLSSLELGDSALYFCASSVHEASTYEQYFGPGTRLTVT.

The chain recombines TRBV7-2 with TRBJ2-7, with TRBD2 identical over 7 bases. J lost 0 bases, V lost 5 bases, and 10 bases had no gene match. This CDR3 spans 16 amino acids. CDR1 is SGHTA, CDR2 FQGNSA, per germline. The chain's CDR3 is CASSPFGEGSSYEQYF. The CDR3 bases are TGTGCCAGCAGCCCCTTCGGGGAGGGGAGCTCCTACGAGCAGTACTTC. The full variable domain, its missing parts supplied by reference TRBV7-2 and TRBJ2-7, is GAGVSQSPSNKVTEKGKDVELRCDPISGHTALYWYRQSLGQGLEFLIYFQGNSAPDKSGLPSDRFSAERTGGSVSTLTIQRTQQEDSAVYLCASSPFGEGSSYEQYFGPGTRLTVT.

This clone was seen a single time. CDR3 bases: TGTGCCAGCCAGCGGCAGGTGAACACTGAAGCTTTCTTT. Protein sequence: CASQRQVNTEAFF. This chain connects TRBV5-8 to TRBJ1-1; D remains ambiguous. The CDR3 has 13 residues. Per the germline V gene, CDR1 is SGHTS and CDR2 is YDEGEE. Trimming stripped 7 bases from V and 0 bases from J, with 10 bases between.

This sequence joins TRBV27 and TRBJ2-3; D is unclear. Germline V lookup: CDR1 MNHEY, CDR2 SMNVEV (reference sequence). The length of the CDR3 is 15 residues. Trimming took off 0 bases at V and 4 bases at J, with 11 bases between the two ends. The CDR3 DNA reads TGTGCCAGCAGTTTATCGTTAGTCGTAGCAGATACGCAGTATTTT. This sequence encodes CASSLSLVVADTQYF.

This rearrangement joins TRBV30 to TRBJ1-1; possibly TRBD1 for D (5 bases). V dropped 2 bases and J dropped 3 bases, with 10 bases sitting between them. The CDR3 extends over 13 amino acids. Per the germline V gene, CDR1 is GTSNPN and CDR2 is SVGIG (reference sequence). The CDR3 region is CAWSSGGDTEAFF. The CDR3 DNA is TGTGCCTGGAGTTCGGGGGGGGACACTGAAGCTTTCTTT. The entire variable domain, with the rest obtained from reference TRBV30 and TRBJ1-1, is as follows: SQTIHQWPATLVQPVGSPLSLECTVEGTSNPNLYWYRQAAGRGLQLLFYSVGIGQISSEVPQNLSASRPQDRQFILSSKKLLLSDSGFYLCAWSSGGDTEAFFGQGTRLTVV.

V usage is TRBV4-2 and J usage is TRBJ1-4; tentative D call: TRBD1 (6 bases). The germline V gene encodes CDR1 LGHNA and CDR2 YNFKEQ. CDR3 length: 15 amino acids. Trimming took 2 bases from V and 0 from J, leaving 7 bases between them. The chain's CDR3 is CASSQTGTTNEKLFF. The CDR3 DNA reads as TGTGCCAGCAGCCAAACAGGGACAACTAATGAAAAACTGTTTTTT.

This chain joins TRBV7-2 and TRBJ2-7, with TRBD1 matching over 7 bases. After removal of 5 bases from V and 2 bases from J, the junction contained 9 bases not matched to a gene. This CDR3 region has 15 residues. CDR1 and CDR2 from the germline V gene are SGHTA and FQGNSA. The DNA of the CDR3 is TGTGCCAGCAGCGTACGACCTGGGACAGCCTACGAGCAGTACTTC. Encoded protein: CASSVRPGTAYEQYF. Based on the CDR3 plus reference TRBV7-2 and TRBJ2-7, the full variable domain is GAGVSQSPSNKVTEKGKDVELRCDPISGHTALYWYRQSLGQGLEFLIYFQGNSAPDKSGLPSDRFSAERTGGSVSTLTIQRTQQEDSAVYLCASSVRPGTAYEQYFGPGTRLTVT.

This chain joins TRBV7-2 and TRBJ1-1; D is uncertain. The V gene lost 5 bases and the J gene lost 5 bases, with 9 bases spanning the gap. Germline-derived CDR1 and CDR2 are SGHTA and FQGNSA. CDR3 length: 12 amino acids. CDR3: CASSRSQTEAFF. The DNA for the CDR3 is TGTGCCAGCAGCCGCAGTCAGACTGAAGCTTTCTTT.

Only a few counts were recorded for this clone. V gene TRBV29-1 combines with J gene TRBJ1-3, with 9 bases aligning to TRBD1. V was pared by 6 bases and J by 2 bases, with 8 bases of the junction left unmatched. Per germline, CDR1 SQVTM and CDR2 ANQGSEA. The CDR3 runs 15 residues. This chain's CDR3 is CSVATGGSPGNTIYF. The CDR3 nucleotides are TGCAGCGTCGCAACAGGGGGCAGCCCTGGAAACACCATATATTTT.

The chain couples TRBV5-1 to TRBJ2-2, with D possibly TRBD2 on 5 matching bases. Trimming shortened V by 2 bases and J by 3 bases, and 14 bases separated the two germline ends. The CDR3 sequence is 16 residues long. The germline V gene encodes CDR1 SGHRS and CDR2 YFSETQ. The CDR3 DNA reads as TGCGCCAGCAGCTTAACAAGGCTCGGGGACACCGGGGAGCTGTTTTTT. Its translation: CASSLTRLGDTGELFF.

The chain carries TRBV7-9 and TRBJ2-7; D is unclear. The germline V and J ends were trimmed by 3 bases and 4 bases, with 7 bases remaining between them. CDR1 and CDR2 (germline): SEHNR, FQNEAQ (reference sequence). This CDR3 contains 12 residues. The CDR3 nucleotides are TGTGCCAGCAGCTTGGCAGAATACGAGCAGTACTTC. Its translation is CASSLAEYEQYF.

The chain carries TRBV28 and TRBJ2-2; a weak D match, TRBD1 (6 bases). The CDR3 runs to 14 residues. Germline V gene lookup returns CDR1 MDHEN and CDR2 SYDVKM. Between the trimmed V and J ends, which lost 5 bases and 4 bases, there was a span of 11 bases. In nucleotides, the CDR3 is TGTGCCAGCAGTCCCACAGGGTTCACCGGGGAGCTGTTTTTT. Amino acid sequence: CASSPTGFTGELFF.

The chain recombines TRBV6-1 with TRBJ2-3; no reliable D call. The CDR3 contains 14 residues. Trimming removed 10 bases from V and 0 bases from J, with 14 bases in between. Per the germline V gene, CDR1 is MNHNS and CDR2 is SASEGT. The CDR3 nucleotides are TGTGCCACCGAGACTCGACTTAGCACAGATACGCAGTATTTT. Its protein product is CATETRLSTDTQYF.

The chain is built from TRBV25-1 and TRBJ1-4, with 11 positions matching TRBD1. Trimming took 1 base from V and 10 from J; bases not matched to a gene: 5. Germline lookup yields CDR1 MGHDK and CDR2 SYGVNS. CDR3 length equals 15 residues. CDR3 nucleotide sequence: TGTGCCAGCAGTGAATCCGGGACAGGGGGAAGAAAACTGTTTTTT. This encodes CASSESGTGGRKLFF.

This clone appeared a single time. The chain carries TRBV28 and TRBJ1-1, with a tentative D call TRBD1 (6 bases). The CDR3 spans 15 residues. Germline assignment: CDR1 MDHEN and CDR2 SYDVKM. The V and J ends lost 6 bases and 3 bases respectively, with 17 bases between them. DNA of the CDR3: TGTGCCAGCAGCGGACTGGGCAAGGGGGACACTGAAGCTTTCTTT. Amino acid sequence: CASSGLGKGDTEAFF. Full variable domain (missing parts from reference TRBV28 and TRBJ1-1): DVKVTQSSRYLVKRTGEKVFLECVQDMDHENMFWYRQDPGLGLRLIYFSYDVKMKEKGDIPEGYSVSREKKERFSLILESASTNQTSMYLCASSGLGKGDTEAFFGQGTRLTVV.

The rearrangement links TRBV4-1 to TRBJ2-4, with 7 nucleotides matching TRBD2. Trimming at V came to 8 bases and at J to 0 bases, leaving 13 bases not matched to a gene. Germline V gene data show CDR1 as MGHRA and CDR2 as YSYEKL. CDR3 length: 17 residues. As DNA, the CDR3 is TGCGCCAGCGCCAAGGAGGAAGCGGGACTAGCCAAAAACATTCAGTACTTC. Translated, it gives CASAKEEAGLAKNIQYF.

The rearrangement uses TRBV6-1 and TRBJ2-1; no clear D gene. The CDR3 extends over 12 amino acids. V lost 0 bases, J lost 7 bases, and 4 bases lay in between. Germline CDR1 MNHNS, CDR2 SASEGT. CDR3 coding DNA: TGTGCCAGCAGTGAAGCCCTGAATGAGCAGTTCTTC. The encoded protein is CASSEALNEQFF.

The rearrangement uses TRBV6-1 and TRBJ2-3, with D possibly TRBD1 on 5 matching bases. This CDR3 has 15 amino acids. V was cut by 0 bases and J by 1 base, with 8 bases left in between. Germline V gene lookup returns CDR1 MNHNS and CDR2 SASEGT. The CDR3 here is CASSEAIGGTDTQYF. The CDR3 nucleotides read TGTGCCAGCAGTGAAGCAATAGGGGGCACAGATACGCAGTATTTT.

This sequence joins TRBV19 and TRBJ1-2; tentative D call: TRBD1 (6 bases). CDR3 size: 12 residues. Deletions cut 4 bases from V and 6 bases from J, with 9 bases between. CDR1 and CDR2 (germline): LNHDA, SQIVND (reference sequence). CDR3 in DNA: TGTGCCAGTAGTAAGGCAGGGGATGGCTACACCTTC. Its protein is CASSKAGDGYTF.

V is TRBV5-1 and J is TRBJ2-7; 9 nucleotides match TRBD1. V lost 3 bases, J lost 7 bases, and 5 bases stayed unmatched. Per the germline V gene, CDR1 is SGHRS and CDR2 is YFSETQ. This CDR3 has 13 amino acids. The DNA of the CDR3 is TGCGCCAGCAGCTGGAGGGGGACAGGGGAGCAGTACTTC. As protein: CASSWRGTGEQYF.

V is TRBV5-4 and J is TRBJ2-3, with D unclear. Germline V lookup: CDR1 SGHNT, CDR2 YYREEE (reference sequence). The CDR3 runs to 12 residues. Trimming stripped 5 bases from V and 6 bases from J, with 10 bases between. CDR3 sequence: CASSSNRDTQYF. DNA for the CDR3: TGTGCCAGCAGTTCGAATCGGGATACGCAGTATTTT.

The V and J genes are TRBV29-1 and TRBJ2-7; 8 bases fit TRBD1. V gave up 6 bases and J gave up 6 bases; unmatched junction bases: 13. The length of the CDR3 is 14 residues. Germline assignment: CDR1 SQVTM and CDR2 ANQGSEA. DNA for the CDR3: TGCAGCGTAATGACGACAGGGGTCCCTCGCGAGCAGTACTTC. Its protein is CSVMTTGVPREQYF.

This clone has just one count. This rearrangement joins TRBV30 to TRBJ2-7, with 7 bases aligning to TRBD1. V was clipped by 4 bases and J by 6 bases; unmatched bases: 15. Germline V gene lookup returns CDR1 GTSNPN and CDR2 SVGIG (reference sequence). The CDR3 covers 15 residues. The CDR3 DNA reads as TGTGCCTGGACCCGGGACAGTTGGGGGCTATCCGAGCAGTACTTC. Amino acid sequence: CAWTRDSWGLSEQYF.